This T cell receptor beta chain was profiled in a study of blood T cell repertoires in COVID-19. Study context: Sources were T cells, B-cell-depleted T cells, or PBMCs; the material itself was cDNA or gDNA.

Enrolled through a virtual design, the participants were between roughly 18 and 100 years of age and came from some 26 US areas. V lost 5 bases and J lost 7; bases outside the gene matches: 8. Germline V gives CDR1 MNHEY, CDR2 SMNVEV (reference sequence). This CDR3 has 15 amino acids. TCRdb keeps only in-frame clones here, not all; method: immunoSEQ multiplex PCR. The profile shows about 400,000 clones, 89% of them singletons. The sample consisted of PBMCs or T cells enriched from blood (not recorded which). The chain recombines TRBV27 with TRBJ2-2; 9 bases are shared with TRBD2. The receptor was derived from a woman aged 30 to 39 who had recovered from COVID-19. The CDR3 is CASSPGTSWVGELFF. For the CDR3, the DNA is TGTGCCAGCAGTCCCGGGACTAGCTGGGTCGGGGAGCTGTTTTTT.